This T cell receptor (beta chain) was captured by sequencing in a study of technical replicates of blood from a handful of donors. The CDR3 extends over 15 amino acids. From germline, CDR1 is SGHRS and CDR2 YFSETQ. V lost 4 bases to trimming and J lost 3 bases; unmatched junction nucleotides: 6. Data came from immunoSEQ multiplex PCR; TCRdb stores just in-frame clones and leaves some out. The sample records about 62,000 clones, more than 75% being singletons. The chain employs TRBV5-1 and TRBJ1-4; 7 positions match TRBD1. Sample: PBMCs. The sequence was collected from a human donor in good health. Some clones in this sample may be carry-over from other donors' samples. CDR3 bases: TGCGCCAGCAGCGTGGCAGGGGGATCTAATGAAAAACTGTTTTTT. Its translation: CASSVAGGSNEKLFF.